The present T cell receptor (beta chain) was sequenced within a study of cytomegalovirus exposure and HLA in healthy donors. Points from the study as a whole: Common viral pathogens were later found to be apparently linked to several of the most significant clusters. As a later analysis revealed, most CMV-associated TCR beta chains appeared HLA-restricted.

It was with 60 Vbeta and 13 Jbeta primers that the PCR ran. This table comes from immunoSEQ multiplex PCR, and its TCRdb copy is limited to in-frame clones, with some not included. The table shows around 180,000 clones, with roughly 84% occurring only once. Per the germline V gene, CDR1 is MNHEY and CDR2 is SMNVEV (reference sequence). Trimming removed 2 bases from V and 7 bases from J, with 11 bases in between. The CDR3 runs 13 residues. This clone turned up a few times. What it binds is unknown. The chain is built from TRBV27 and TRBJ2-5; possible D gene TRBD1, 5 bases. The sequence derives from a boy between 2 and 10 years old in good health and CMV-seronegative. The sample taken for sequencing was PBMCs. This CDR3 is CASSLGALGTQYF. CDR3 DNA sequence: TGTGCCAGCAGTTTAGGGGCTTTAGGGACCCAGTACTTC.